Presented here are 14 T cell receptor beta chains from one specimen sequenced in a study of metastatic and nonmetastatic thyroid tumors. TCRdb used MiXCR to call clones anew from the PCR reads. The sample comprises some 10,000 clones, around 12% of which are singletons, and around 12% rests with the top ten. Among the patients, none had received any treatment before thyroid surgery. Sequencing was carried out using blood. The receptors shown here come from a female donor with papillary thyroid cancer or a benign thyroid nodule (not recorded which). Some clones in this sample may be carry-over from other donors' samples.

This clone appeared many times. The V call is TRBV11-2, the J call TRBJ2-5; D gene ambiguous. The CDR3 runs 12 residues. Trimming shortened V by 6 bases and J by 5 bases, and 10 bases separated the two germline ends. Germline lookup yields CDR1 SGHAT and CDR2 FQNNGV. The CDR3 is CASRMTHETQYF. The CDR3 region has the DNA TGTGCCAGCAGGATGACACACGAGACCCAGTACTTC.

Points on this clone: The junction and the germline gene differ at one end; a read error may be behind it. The CDR3 region has the DNA TGTGCCAACAGTTTAGGGACAGGGTGCGGATGGAACACCTTC. Encoded protein: CANSLGTGCGWNTF. This chain links TRBV12-3 or TRBV12-4 with TRBJ1-2, with 9 bases lining up with TRBD1. The length of the CDR3 is 14 residues.

In this sample, this clone turned up once. The chain employs TRBV4-2 and TRBJ1-5, with D possibly matching TRBD1 (5 bases). The germline V and J ends were trimmed by 0 bases and 7 bases, with 16 bases remaining between them. CDR3 size: 16 residues. Per the germline V gene, CDR1 is LGHNA and CDR2 is YNFKEQ. CDR3 protein: CASSQDGGVGRQPQHF. CDR3 DNA: TGTGCCAGCAGCCAAGATGGAGGGGTTGGTCGACAGCCCCAGCATTTT.

This clone was found many times. The rearrangement uses TRBV7-6 and TRBJ2-3; 9 bases align to TRBD2. CDR3 length equals 16 residues. CDR1 is SGHVS and CDR2 is FNYEAQ in the germline V gene. J was trimmed by 0 bases and V by 5 bases; bases with no gene match: 6. CDR3 in amino acids: CASSQGTSPSTDTQYF. CDR3 DNA sequence: TGTGCCAGCAGCCAGGGGACTAGCCCTAGCACAGATACGCAGTATTTT.

This clone has a count of ten or more. The chain uses TRBV5-1 and TRBJ1-1; no definite D call. Trimming shortened V by 5 bases and J by 0 bases, and 8 bases separated the two germline ends. Per the germline V gene, CDR1 is SGHRS and CDR2 is YFSETQ. This CDR3 has 13 residues. CDR3 DNA sequence: TGCGCCAGCAGTCGGTCTCTGAACACTGAAGCTTTCTTT. It codes for CASSRSLNTEAFF.

Within the sample, this clone is medium-sized. The chain employs TRBV7-8 and TRBJ1-2, with a possible D match to TRBD1 (5 bases). V lost 5 bases to trimming and J lost 5 bases, with 15 bases between them. Germline V gene sequence: CDR1 SGHVS, CDR2 FQNEAQ. The CDR3 has 14 amino acids. In nucleotides, the CDR3 is TGTGCCAGCAGCCCCAGGGTACCAGGGTATGGCTACACCTTC. Translating it yields CASSPRVPGYGYTF.

This clone was recorded at least ten times. The chain is built from TRBV20-1 and TRBJ1-1, with a tentative D call TRBD1 (5 bases). Trimming pared 6 bases from V and 1 base from J, leaving 12 bases between. The CDR3 is 13 residues long. Germline CDR1 is DFQATT and CDR2 is SNEGSKA (reference sequence). As DNA, the CDR3 is TGCAGTGCCCCTATGGGGGGGAACACTGAAGCTTTCTTT. It codes for CSAPMGGNTEAFF.

This clone is labeled medium-sized. This chain joins TRBV19 and TRBJ1-6, with D unresolved. The CDR3 loop spans 13 amino acids. V lost 9 bases and J lost 7, with 13 bases in between. Germline V gene data show CDR1 as LNHDA and CDR2 as SQIVND (reference sequence). CDR3 residues: CASRQDLNSPLHF. Written as DNA, the CDR3 is TGTGCCAGCAGGCAGGACTTGAATTCACCCCTCCACTTT.

There are many counts of this clone. This chain's CDR3 is CASTPGQGFQETQYF. CDR3 nucleotides: TGTGCCAGCACTCCGGGACAGGGCTTCCAAGAGACCCAGTACTTC. This chain links TRBV11-2 with TRBJ2-5, with TRBD1 matching over 9 bases. The V gene's germline CDR1 is SGHAT and CDR2 FQNNGV. Losses at the gene ends were 7 bases for V and 1 base for J; bases not matched to a gene: 7. The length of the CDR3 is 15 residues.

Judged by abundance, this clone is medium-sized. The chain joins TRBV2 to TRBJ2-7; 9 bases match TRBD1. From germline, CDR1 is SNHLY and CDR2 FYNNEI. V was clipped by 6 bases and J by 6 bases; unmatched bases: 12. The CDR3 consists of 15 residues. CDR3 DNA sequence: TGTGCCAGCAGGGGGAGACAGGGGGGCCGCGGCGAGCAGTACTTC. This sequence encodes CASRGRQGGRGEQYF.

DNA for the CDR3: TGTGCCAGCAGTTTAGCGGGAGGGACTTCCTATGGCTACACCTTC. Translation gives CASSLAGGTSYGYTF. The genes are TRBV6-5 and TRBJ1-2; maybe TRBD1 (5 bases). The CDR3 is made up of 15 amino acids. Trimming cost V 4 bases and J 4 bases, with 16 bases left between them. Looked up from germline, CDR1 is MNHEY and CDR2 is SVGAGI.

There are many counts of this clone. The chain couples TRBV5-1 to TRBJ2-7; D is tentatively TRBD1 or TRBD2 (5 bases each). The CDR3 totals 15 residues. Deletions cut 5 bases from V and 2 bases from J, with 17 bases between. Germline values: CDR1 SGHRS, CDR2 YFSETQ. CDR3 DNA: TGCGCCAGCAGTCCCGTTGTGGGGACCACCTACGAGCAGTACTTC. It yields the protein CASSPVVGTTYEQYF.

This clone was counted between two and nine times. The DNA of the CDR3 is TGTGCCAGCACCTGGGGGGGCCCGAATTCACCCCTCCACTTT. Its protein product is CASTWGGPNSPLHF. The J gene is TRBJ1-6, the V gene TRBV12-3 or TRBV12-4; TRBD1 might be the D (6 bases). V lost 7 bases and J 7 bases, leaving 14 bases between the germline ends. CDR3 length: 14 residues.

By share, this clone ranks as medium-sized (0.01 to 0.1%). CDR3 DNA sequence: TGTGCCAGCAGTTATAACACCCAAGAGACCCAGTACTTC. Translating gives CASSYNTQETQYF. The chain links TRBV6-1 to TRBJ2-5, with D uncertain. The germline V and J ends were trimmed by 5 bases and 1 base, with 8 bases remaining between them. CDR1 is MNHNS, CDR2 SASEGT, per germline. The CDR3 has 13 residues.